In its sample, the clone carrying this T cell receptor beta chain was seen many times. Its specificity is not known. Quantitative barcoded 5'-RACE was used to prepare TCR beta libraries. Via MiXCR, TCRdb re-called the 5' RACE reads, giving one row per CDR3 protein. The table lists approximately 260,000 distinct CDR3 sequences, approximately 9% of them singletons, with over 6.5% in the top ten. This record comes from a study of CD8 T cells in ankylosing spondylitis. Notes on the study in general: Seemingly characteristic of ankylosing spondylitis blood was a TCR beta motif consisting of eight highly homologous variants. In the blood and synovial fluid of reactive arthritis, some motif variants had been previously reported. Disease-associated clones were reportedly significantly overrepresented in matched ankylosing spondylitis synovial fluid.

CDR3 length: 14 residues. J was trimmed by 8 bases and V by 0 bases; bases with no gene match: 7. Germline loops: CDR1 DFQATT, CDR2 SNEGSKA (reference sequence). The sequenced material came from blood, either unsorted or a sorted T cell fraction (not recorded which). This TCR derives from a male donor with ankylosing spondylitis or in good health (not recorded which). The gene calls are TRBV20-1 and TRBJ2-1; 7 nucleotides line up with TRBD1. This CDR3 reads CSARDLRQGYEQFF. The DNA of the CDR3 is TGCAGTGCTAGAGATTTAAGACAGGGCTATGAGCAGTTCTTC.